Here is one T cell receptor beta chain with its context. The data were obtained in a study of control samples from healthy donors and cancer patients. Profiled with immunoSEQ multiplex PCR; TCRdb holds only in-frame clones, not every one. Among some 120,000 clones listed, more than 85% were seen once. The ends were cut back, 3 bases at V and 0 bases at J, with 11 bases in the middle. The CDR3 runs 15 residues. Germline-derived CDR1 and CDR2 are WNHNN and SYGVQD (reference sequence). The chain couples TRBV10-1 to TRBJ1-1; no definite D call. The sequenced sample consisted of blood. The TCR was taken from a man under 40 in good health. CDR3 DNA sequence: TGCGCCAGCAGTGAACTCCCGGGGATGAACACTGAAGCTTTCTTT. This codes for CASSELPGMNTEAFF.